One sample yielded the 20 T cell receptor beta chains listed below, sequenced in a study of CD8 T cells in ankylosing spondylitis. The study's findings and limits: A motif of seven or eight highly homologous TCR beta variants was seen as apparently characteristic of ankylosing spondylitis blood.

These receptors' antigens are unknown. TCRdb independently ran MiXCR on the 5' RACE reads; one entry per CDR3 protein. Of 700,000 to 1,000,000 distinct CDR3 sequences in the sample, 12% were seen once. The source material was blood, either unsorted or a sorted T cell fraction (not recorded which). The receptors here all came from a male donor with ankylosing spondylitis.

The chain uses TRBV20-1 and TRBJ2-1, with a weak D call TRBD2 (6 bases). The CDR3 sequence is 14 residues long. Trimming pared 1 base from V and 9 bases from J, leaving 16 bases between. Germline-derived CDR1 and CDR2 are DFQATT and SNEGSKA (reference sequence). The CDR3: CSARARDFFGEQFF. Written as DNA, the CDR3 is TGCAGTGCTAGAGCGCGGGATTTCTTCGGTGAGCAGTTCTTC.

This clonotype was recorded many times. This sequence joins TRBV20-1 and TRBJ2-1, with unresolved D. The V end was cut by 6 bases, the J end by 7 bases, with 13 bases between. This CDR3 has 12 amino acids. In germline, CDR1 is DFQATT, CDR2 SNEGSKA (reference sequence). For the CDR3, the DNA is TGCAGTGCCCGCCTCCGGTGGAATGAGCAGTTCTTC. Amino acid sequence: CSARLRWNEQFF.

This clonotype was detected a few times. The genes are TRBV29-1 and TRBJ2-5; the D gene is possibly TRBD1 (6 bases). Germline CDR1 is SQVTM and CDR2 is ANQGSEA. This CDR3 region has 13 residues. Trimming pared 4 bases from V and 5 bases from J, leaving 14 bases between. The CDR3 here is CSVATGTRETQYF. The CDR3, as DNA: TGCAGCGTTGCAACCGGGACAAGGGAGACCCAGTACTTC.

The table lists this clonotype with a few counts. This sequence joins TRBV3-1 and TRBJ1-1; D not certain. Germline assignment: CDR1 LGHDT and CDR2 YNNKEL (reference sequence). Trimming removed 0 bases from V and 10 bases from J, with 6 bases in between. The CDR3 has 11 amino acids. CDR3 DNA: TGTGCCAGCAGCCAAGAAGGCGGAGCTTTCTTT. This codes for CASSQEGGAFF.

With regard to this clonotype: The junction departs from germline at one end; a sequencing error may be responsible. The rearrangement joins TRBV5-1 to TRBJ1-2; D might be TRBD1 (5 bases). Germline assignment: CDR1 SGHRS and CDR2 YFSETQ. The CDR3 has 14 amino acids. Here the CDR3 reads CASSLEGTSGGYIF. CDR3 nucleotides: TGCGCCAGCAGCTTGGAAGGGACCTCGGGTGGCTACATCTTC.

This chain connects TRBV11-2 to TRBJ2-7; TRBD2 agrees at 11 bases. The V and J ends lost 2 bases and 3 bases, in that order; junction bases with no gene match: 12. This CDR3 is built from 18 residues. CDR1 SGHAT and CDR2 FQNNGV come from the germline V gene. The CDR3 sequence: CASSLNIAGGPNGYEQYF. The CDR3 DNA reads TGTGCCAGCAGCTTAAATATAGCGGGAGGGCCTAATGGCTACGAGCAGTACTTC.

This sequence joins TRBV4-2 and TRBJ2-7; 8 nucleotides agree with TRBD1. CDR1 LGHNA and CDR2 YNFKEQ come from the germline V gene. Trimming at V came to 3 bases and at J to 2 bases, leaving 12 bases not matched to a gene. The CDR3 has 17 amino acids. The DNA for the CDR3 is TGTGCCAGCAGCCATCCCAAGACCGGGACAGGAACCTACGAGCAGTACTTC. Protein product: CASSHPKTGTGTYEQYF.

This clonotype was seen only a few times. V is TRBV5-6 and J is TRBJ2-7; no reliable D call. This CDR3 has 13 residues. V gave up 9 bases and J gave up 0 bases, with 13 bases separating them. Germline V gene lookup returns CDR1 SGHDT and CDR2 YYEEEE. Here the CDR3 DNA reads TGTGCCACCGGACGTAGGAGCTCCTACGAGCAGTACTTC. This sequence encodes CATGRRSSYEQYF.

The gene calls are TRBV5-6 and TRBJ2-1; 7 bases fit TRBD2. The germline CDR1 and CDR2 sequences are SGHDT and YYEEEE. V dropped 1 base and J dropped 0; count of bases not matched to a gene: 7. The CDR3 extends over 17 amino acids. As DNA, the CDR3 is TGTGCCAGCAGCTTGTGGCTAGCGGCGAACTCCTACAATGAGCAGTTCTTC. Its protein product is CASSLWLAANSYNEQFF.

In its sample, this clonotype was seen a few times. The chain combines TRBV20-1 with TRBJ2-2; 8 bases map to TRBD1. Per the germline V gene, CDR1 is DFQATT and CDR2 is SNEGSKA (reference sequence). J gave up 4 bases and V 2 bases, and 3 bases lay outside the gene matches. The CDR3 spans 14 residues. CDR3 in DNA: TGCAGTGCTAGATCAGGGGGCGTCACCGGGGAGCTGTTTTTT. Its translation: CSARSGGVTGELFF.

This clonotype has a handful of counts. The chain uses TRBV2 and TRBJ1-1, with D tentatively TRBD1 (5 bases). Per germline, CDR1 SNHLY and CDR2 FYNNEI. This CDR3 spans 13 amino acids. The V gene lost 7 bases and the J gene lost 6 bases, with 15 bases spanning the gap. CDR3 coding DNA: TGTGCCAGCACCCAGGAGGGACGGGCTGAAGCTTTCTTT. Translated: CASTQEGRAEAFF. The whole variable domain, filled in from reference TRBV2 and TRBJ1-1, reads EPEVTQTPSHQVTQMGQEVILRCVPISNHLYFYWYRQILGQKVEFLVSFYNNEISEKSEIFDDQFSVERPDGSNFTLKIRSTKLEDSAMYFCASTQEGRAEAFFGQGTRLTVV.

The V and J genes are TRBV6-5 and TRBJ1-2; D unresolved. The CDR3 spans 14 residues. CDR1 and CDR2 from the germline V gene are MNHEY and SVGAGI. Trimming cost V 0 bases and J 7 bases, with 12 bases left between them. Here the CDR3 reads CASSYSRGVSGYTF. The DNA for the CDR3 is TGTGCCAGCAGTTACTCGCGGGGTGTAAGTGGCTACACCTTC.

This clonotype was found a few times. The genes are TRBV20-1 and TRBJ2-3; a possible D gene is TRBD1 (6 bases). V gave up 2 bases and J gave up 1 base, with 16 bases separating them. CDR3 size: 16 residues. CDR1 is DFQATT and CDR2 is SNEGSKA in the germline V gene (reference sequence). Here the CDR3 DNA reads TGCAGTGCTAGACCGAGGCAGGGGCGAGGCACAGATACGCAGTATTTT. The encoded protein is CSARPRQGRGTDTQYF.

The gene calls are TRBV6-2 or TRBV6-3 and TRBJ2-3; possibly TRBD1 for D (5 bases). The germline CDR1 and CDR2 sequences are MNHEY and SVGEGT. V was trimmed by 5 bases and J by 0 bases, leaving 12 bases between them. The CDR3 is made up of 15 amino acids. The CDR3, as DNA: TGTGCCAGCAGTCAGGGTTTTTCTAGCACAGATACGCAGTATTTT. Translating it yields CASSQGFSSTDTQYF.

This clonotype was observed at least ten times. This chain links TRBV5-1 with TRBJ2-1, with D perhaps matching TRBD2 (5 bases). Germline lookup yields CDR1 SGHRS and CDR2 YFSETQ. Trimming pared 7 bases from V and 7 bases from J, leaving 18 bases between. The CDR3 has 14 amino acids. The CDR3 here is CASGLTGTRNEQFF. CDR3 nucleotides: TGCGCCAGCGGTTTGACGGGAACTCGGAATGAGCAGTTCTTC. Variable domain in full (rest from reference TRBV5-1 and TRBJ2-1): KAGVTQTPRYLIKTRGQQVTLSCSPISGHRSVSWYQQTPGQGLQFLFEYFSETQRNKGNFPGRFSGRQFSNSRSEMNVSTLELGDSALYLCASGLTGTRNEQFFGPGTRLTVL.

The V call is TRBV5-1, the J call TRBJ2-2; D is perhaps TRBD1 (6 bases). V was shortened by 2 bases and J by 4 bases, with 9 bases between the two germline ends. CDR3 length: 14 residues. Germline CDR1 is SGHRS and CDR2 is YFSETQ. The CDR3 is CASSFGQPTGELFF. The CDR3 DNA reads TGCGCCAGCAGCTTTGGACAGCCCACCGGGGAGCTGTTTTTT.

The chain uses TRBV12-3 or TRBV12-4 and TRBJ2-1; TRBD2 aligns across 10 bases. The CDR3 loop spans 15 amino acids. The ends lost 2 bases at V and 7 bases at J; junction bases unmatched: 5. The CDR3, as DNA: TGTGCCAGCAGTTTACTAGCGGGGGACTTTAATGAGCAGTTCTTC. This gives the protein CASSLLAGDFNEQFF.

This clonotype has more than one count but fewer than ten. This chain connects TRBV4-1 to TRBJ2-1; no definite D call. The CDR3 consists of 15 residues. Germline V gene data show CDR1 as MGHRA and CDR2 as YSYEKL. The ends were cut back, 6 bases at V and 6 bases at J, with 18 bases in the middle. In DNA form, the CDR3 reads TGCGCCAGCAGACGTCCGGGTGCCGTGGGCAATGAGCAGTTCTTC. Encoded protein: CASRRPGAVGNEQFF.

This sequence joins TRBV12-3 or TRBV12-4 and TRBJ2-7; 7 nucleotides align to TRBD1. CDR3 length equals 16 residues. The V gene end was trimmed by 5 bases and the J gene end by 5 bases; junction bases not matched to a gene: 15. The CDR3 loop is CASSPLLHRQGHEQYF. CDR3 nucleotide sequence: TGTGCCAGCAGTCCTCTTCTTCACCGACAGGGCCACGAGCAGTACTTC.

This clonotype was detected ten times or more. J is TRBJ2-3 and V is TRBV11-2; TRBD2 aligns across 10 bases. Germline V lookup: CDR1 SGHAT, CDR2 FQNNGV. The CDR3 is 15 amino acids. V trimming: 5 bases; J trimming: 2 bases; junction bases outside the gene matches: 4. For the CDR3, the DNA is TGTGCCAGCAGCCGGACTAGCGGATACACAGATACGCAGTATTTT. Its protein product is CASSRTSGYTDTQYF.